The source of this TCR beta chain is a study of blood T cell repertoires in COVID-19. Study summary: COVID-19 samples, acute and convalescent, were from the United States, Italy and Spain. The analysed material was cDNA or gDNA that came from T cells, B-cell-depleted T cells, or PBMCs.

The CDR3 runs to 13 residues. CDR1 is SGHKS and CDR2 is YYEKEE in the germline V gene (reference sequence). J gave up 4 bases and V 4 bases, and 3 bases lay outside the gene matches. Under the authors' procedure: Amplification of reference gene primers was used by the study to estimate nucleated cell counts. Generated by immunoSEQ multiplex PCR, the TCRdb table keeps only in-frame clones and is missing some. D and trimming come from the DNA, and the V and J calls and clone size come from that table. Here the sample spans about 190,000 clones, around nine tenths being singletons. The source material was peripheral blood. The V call is TRBV5-5, the J call TRBJ1-2; TRBD1 aligns across 8 bases. The sequence came from a man under 40 with acute or convalescent COVID-19. The DNA for the CDR3 is TGTGCCAGCAGCGCGACAGGGGCCTATGGCTACACCTTC. Protein sequence: CASSATGAYGYTF.